This T cell receptor (beta chain) was recovered during a study of T-cell reconstitution after alpha-beta-depleted transplantation in children. The CDR3 is made up of 13 amino acids. The germline V gene encodes CDR1 DFQATT and CDR2 SNEGSKA (reference sequence). Concerning this clonotype itself: Compared with germline, one end of the junction differs, possibly owing to a read error.

Researchers prepared the TCRbeta library using unique molecular identifiers, the study reports. MiXCR was run by TCRdb on the PCR reads, yielding one entry per CDR3 protein. The data contain a few hundred thousand distinct CDR3 sequences, over 20% of them seen just once; the ten biggest clones take up about 35%. The V call is TRBV20-1, the J call TRBJ2-3, with a tentative D call TRBD2 (5 bases). The receptor comes from a boy in the first two years of life with Wiskott-Aldrich syndrome, due to receive a stem cell transplant. The specimen comprised PBMCs, sampled before TCRalphabeta/CD19-depleted stem cell transplant. The CDR3, as DNA: TGCTGTGCTAGCCTCCCTGCTGTAGATACGCAGTATTTT. Translation gives CCASLPAVDTQYF.